The entry below describes one TCR beta chain. Its antigen is unknown. The V and J ends lost 2 bases and 3 bases respectively, with 5 bases between them. The CDR3 has 12 amino acids. The germline V gene encodes CDR1 MNHEY and CDR2 SVGEGT. The record originates from a study of identical twins. Overall study findings and caveats: Models, which agreed with sharing between unrelated individuals, nonetheless underestimated the out-of-frame TCR alpha sharing seen in monozygotic twins. Zero-insertion results could be subject to partial confounding by invariant MAIT and iNKT cells.

A universal primer site came from template switching; cDNA carried unique molecular identifiers. From the 5' RACE reads, TCRdb called clonotypes with MiXCR, one entry per CDR3 protein. The data contain some 1,600,000 distinct CDR3 sequences, roughly a third of them seen just once; the ten biggest clones take up approximately 0.25%. The source material was cord blood. The chain has TRBV6-2 or TRBV6-3 and TRBJ2-7; D call uncertain. The origin of this receptor is a newborn girl in good health. The CDR3 loop is CASSYTNYEQYF. CDR3 sequence (DNA): TGTGCCAGCAGTTACACAAACTACGAGCAGTACTTC.